This T cell receptor beta chain was identified during a study of blood T cell repertoires in COVID-19. Study-wide background: The analysed material was cDNA or gDNA that came from T cells, B-cell-depleted T cells, or PBMCs.

Assay: immunoSEQ multiplex PCR; the TCRdb copy retains only in-frame clones and omits some. Found here are some 340,000 clones, 85% of them singletons; the top ten hold approximately 3.7%. CDR3 length: 12 residues. The ends were cut back, 6 bases at V and 8 bases at J, with 11 bases in the middle. The source of this sequence is a woman aged 18-29 years with acute or convalescent COVID-19. Sequenced material: peripheral blood. The V and J genes are TRBV12-3 or TRBV12-4 and TRBJ2-1; D perhaps matches TRBD2 (7 bases). CDR3 protein: CASSLGGHEQFF. The CDR3 nucleotides are TGTGCCAGCAGCTTGGGGGGGCATGAGCAGTTCTTC.